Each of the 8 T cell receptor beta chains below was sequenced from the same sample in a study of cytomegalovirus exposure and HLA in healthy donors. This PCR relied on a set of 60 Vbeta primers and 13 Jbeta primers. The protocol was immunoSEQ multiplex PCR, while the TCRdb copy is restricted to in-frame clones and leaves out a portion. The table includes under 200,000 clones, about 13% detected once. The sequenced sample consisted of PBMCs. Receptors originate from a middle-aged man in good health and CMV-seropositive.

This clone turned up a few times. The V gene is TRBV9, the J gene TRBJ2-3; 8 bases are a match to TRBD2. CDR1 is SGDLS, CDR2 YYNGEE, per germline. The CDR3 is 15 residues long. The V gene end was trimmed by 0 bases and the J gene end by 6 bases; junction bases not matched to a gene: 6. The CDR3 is CASSVAGGVGDTQYF. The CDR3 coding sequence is TGTGCCAGCAGCGTAGCGGGGGGGGTAGGGGATACGCAGTATTTT.

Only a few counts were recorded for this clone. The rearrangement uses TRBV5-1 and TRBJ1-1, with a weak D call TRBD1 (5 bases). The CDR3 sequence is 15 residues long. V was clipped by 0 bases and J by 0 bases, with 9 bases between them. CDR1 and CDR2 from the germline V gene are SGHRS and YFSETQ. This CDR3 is CASSLAGRVNTEAFF. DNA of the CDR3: TGCGCCAGCAGCTTGGCAGGCAGGGTGAACACTGAAGCTTTCTTT. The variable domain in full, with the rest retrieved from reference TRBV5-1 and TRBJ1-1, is KAGVTQTPRYLIKTRGQQVTLSCSPISGHRSVSWYQQTPGQGLQFLFEYFSETQRNKGNFPGRFSGRQFSNSRSEMNVSTLELGDSALYLCASSLAGRVNTEAFFGQGTRLTVV.

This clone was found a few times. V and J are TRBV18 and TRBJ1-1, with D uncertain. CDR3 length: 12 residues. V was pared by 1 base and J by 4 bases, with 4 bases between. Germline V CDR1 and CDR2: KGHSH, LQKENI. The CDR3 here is CASSPQLTEAFF. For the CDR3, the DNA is TGTGCCAGCTCACCACAACTCACTGAAGCTTTCTTT.

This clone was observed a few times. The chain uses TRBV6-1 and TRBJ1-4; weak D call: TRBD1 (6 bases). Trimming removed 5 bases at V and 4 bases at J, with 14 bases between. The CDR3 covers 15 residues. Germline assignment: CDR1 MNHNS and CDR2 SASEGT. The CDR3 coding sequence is TGTGCCAGCAGTTCTCCAGGGGTTGATAATGAAAAACTGTTTTTT. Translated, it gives CASSSPGVDNEKLFF.

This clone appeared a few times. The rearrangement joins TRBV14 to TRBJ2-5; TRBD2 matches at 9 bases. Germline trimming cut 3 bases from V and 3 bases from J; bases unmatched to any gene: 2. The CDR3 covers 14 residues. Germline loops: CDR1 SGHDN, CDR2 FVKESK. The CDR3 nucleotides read TGTGCCAGCAGCCAGGGACTAGCCAAAGAGACCCAGTACTTC. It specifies CASSQGLAKETQYF.

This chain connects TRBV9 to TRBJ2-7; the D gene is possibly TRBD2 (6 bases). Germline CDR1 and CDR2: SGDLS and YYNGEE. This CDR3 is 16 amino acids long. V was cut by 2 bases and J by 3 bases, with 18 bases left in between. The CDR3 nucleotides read TGTGCCAGCAGCGTCGGGGCGGGGTTGAATGGCTACGAGCAGTACTTC. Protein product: CASSVGAGLNGYEQYF.

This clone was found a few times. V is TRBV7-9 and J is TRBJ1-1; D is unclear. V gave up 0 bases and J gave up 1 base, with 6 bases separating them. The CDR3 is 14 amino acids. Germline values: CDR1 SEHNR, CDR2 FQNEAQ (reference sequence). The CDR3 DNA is TGTGCCAGCAGCTTAGCTACAGCGAACACTGAAGCTTTCTTT. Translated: CASSLATANTEAFF.

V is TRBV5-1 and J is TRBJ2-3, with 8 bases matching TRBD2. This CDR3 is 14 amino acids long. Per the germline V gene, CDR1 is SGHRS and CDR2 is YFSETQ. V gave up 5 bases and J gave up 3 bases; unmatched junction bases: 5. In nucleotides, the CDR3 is TGCGCCAGCAGGAGCGGGGGTGCAACAGATACGCAGTATTTT. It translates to CASRSGGATDTQYF.